The clone carrying this T cell receptor (beta chain) occurred many times. The entry originates in a study of cytomegalovirus exposure and HLA in healthy donors. Primers for the PCR totalled 60 Vbeta and 13 Jbeta. Libraries were prepared by immunoSEQ multiplex PCR; TCRdb keeps only in-frame clonotypes and omits some of them. The sample shows 200,000 to 250,000 clones, roughly 80% of them seen only once. This TCR came from a male donor in good health and CMV-seronegative. Source material: PBMCs.

CDR3 loop: CASSWGGRDDTGELFF. CDR3 bases: TGTGCCAGCAGCTGGGGGGGCAGGGATGACACCGGGGAGCTGTTTTTT. This sequence joins TRBV7-9 and TRBJ2-2; weak D call: TRBD2 (7 bases). The V and J ends lost 4 bases and 3 bases respectively, with 15 bases between them. The V gene's germline CDR1 is SEHNR and CDR2 FQNEAQ (reference sequence). The CDR3 consists of 16 residues.